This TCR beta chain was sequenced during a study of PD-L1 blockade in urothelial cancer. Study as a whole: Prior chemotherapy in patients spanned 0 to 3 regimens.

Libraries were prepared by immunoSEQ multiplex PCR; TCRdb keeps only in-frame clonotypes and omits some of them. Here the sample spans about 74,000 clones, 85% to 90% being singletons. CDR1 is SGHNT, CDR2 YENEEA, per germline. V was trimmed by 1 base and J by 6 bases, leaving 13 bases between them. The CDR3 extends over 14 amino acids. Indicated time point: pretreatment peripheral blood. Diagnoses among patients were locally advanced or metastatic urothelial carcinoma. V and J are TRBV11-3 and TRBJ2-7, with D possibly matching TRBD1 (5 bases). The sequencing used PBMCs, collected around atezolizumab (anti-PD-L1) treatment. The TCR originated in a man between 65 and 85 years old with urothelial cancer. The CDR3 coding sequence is TGTGCCAGCAGCTTAGCTGGGGCGCAGTCCGAGCAGTACTTC. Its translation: CASSLAGAQSEQYF. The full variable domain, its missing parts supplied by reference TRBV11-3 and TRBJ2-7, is EAGVVQSPRYKIIEKKQPVAFWCNPISGHNTLYWYLQNLGQGPELLIRYENEEAVDDSQLPKDRFSAERLKGVDSTLKIQPAELGDSAVYLCASSLAGAQSEQYFGPGTRLTVT.